What follows are 8 T cell receptor beta chains derived from one specimen sequenced in a study of chronic HIV infection and antiretroviral therapy. TCRdb used MiXCR to reprocess the 5' RACE reads, holding one entry per CDR3 protein. The table includes some 37,000 distinct CDR3 sequences, approximately 7.4% detected once. The material sequenced was peripheral blood. All receptors derive from an adult who had HIV and had not received antiretroviral therapy, or was an uninfected healthy control (not recorded which).

This clonotype was counted a few times. The J gene is TRBJ2-5, the V gene TRBV20-1; 11 nucleotides line up with TRBD1. This CDR3 has 16 amino acids. Trimming took 5 bases from V and 0 from J; bases not matched to a gene: 8. Germline assignment: CDR1 DFQATT and CDR2 SNEGSKA (reference sequence). The chain's CDR3 is CSAQTRTGGYQETQYF. The CDR3 bases are TGCAGTGCTCAGACCCGGACAGGGGGCTACCAAGAGACCCAGTACTTC.

The gene calls are TRBV29-1 and TRBJ2-1, with 10 bases lining up with TRBD2. The CDR3 covers 14 residues. CDR1 and CDR2 from the germline V gene are SQVTM and ANQGSEA. The junction had 7 bases not matched to a gene; V was cut back by 6 bases and J by 5 bases. CDR3 in amino acids: CSVVGLAVDNEQFF. CDR3 nucleotide sequence: TGCAGCGTCGTCGGACTAGCGGTGGACAATGAGCAGTTCTTC.

This clonotype was counted only a few times. The chain uses TRBV3-1 and TRBJ1-5; possible D gene TRBD1, 6 bases. The CDR3 extends over 14 amino acids. Germline-derived CDR1 and CDR2 are LGHDT and YNNKEL (reference sequence). V gave up 3 bases and J gave up 2 bases, with 8 bases separating them. The CDR3 coding sequence is TGTGCCAGCAGCCATTCAGGGGGCAATCAGCCCCAGCATTTT. Translating gives CASSHSGGNQPQHF.

This clonotype was counted many times. The chain employs TRBV20-1 and TRBJ2-7; D remains unclear. CDR3 length: 14 residues. Trimming shortened V by 3 bases and J by 2 bases, and 14 bases separated the two germline ends. CDR1 is DFQATT and CDR2 is SNEGSKA in the germline V gene (reference sequence). CDR3 nucleotides: TGCAGTGCTAGCGGGCGGACCTCGACCTACGAGCAGTACTTC. This codes for CSASGRTSTYEQYF.

The sample holds a few counts of this clonotype. The V call is TRBV29-1, the J call TRBJ2-3; D is ambiguous. Trimming removed 2 bases at V and 1 base at J, with 7 bases between. Germline values: CDR1 SQVTM, CDR2 ANQGSEA. The length of the CDR3 is 13 residues. CDR3 amino acids: CSVEIPGTDTQYF. The CDR3, as DNA: TGCAGCGTTGAAATCCCCGGCACAGATACGCAGTATTTT.

The chain combines TRBV29-1 with TRBJ1-2; weak D call: TRBD1 (5 bases). In germline, CDR1 is SQVTM, CDR2 ANQGSEA. Trimming pared 3 bases from V and 8 bases from J, leaving 13 bases between. The CDR3 is 12 residues long. CDR3: CSVDPRVGGYTF. DNA for the CDR3: TGCAGCGTTGATCCCAGGGTGGGGGGCTACACCTTC.

Written as DNA, the CDR3 is TGCAGTGTCGGGGACAGGGGGATGAACACTGAAGCTTTCTTT. It is translated as CSVGDRGMNTEAFF. The chain links TRBV20-1 to TRBJ1-1, with 11 bases identical to TRBD1. The CDR3 totals 14 residues. V was clipped by 7 bases and J by 0 bases; unmatched bases: 4. Germline V gene lookup returns CDR1 DFQATT and CDR2 SNEGSKA (reference sequence).

This clonotype occurred many times. The CDR3 DNA is TGCAGCGCCGAAGGTATTGCGGGAGGGCCCGAGACCCAGTACTTC. Encoded protein: CSAEGIAGGPETQYF. The chain recombines TRBV29-1 with TRBJ2-5, with TRBD2 matching over 9 bases. V shed 7 bases and J 5 bases; nucleotides not matched to a gene: 14. This CDR3 is built from 15 residues. Germline CDR1 and CDR2: SQVTM and ANQGSEA.